This T cell receptor (beta chain) was found in a study of OX40 agonist ivuxolimab in advanced cancers. Study-wide points: CD4+ and CD8+ blood T cells expanded clonally by week 6 at 0.1 to 3.0 mg/kg.

For this clone: The antigen is not known.

Germline CDR1 is SGHTA and CDR2 is FQGNSA. This CDR3 is 15 amino acids long. The V gene lost 5 bases and the J gene lost 3 bases, with 16 bases spanning the gap. Assay used: immunoSEQ multiplex PCR; TCRdb lists only in-frame clones, some missing. This sample has about 22,000 clones; roughly 84% occur once, and the top ten carry about 32%. This TCR was sampled from an adult with an advanced solid tumor such as melanoma, head and neck, liver or kidney cancer. Specimen: CD4+ or CD8+ T cells sorted from blood, collected in a trial of the OX40 agonist ivuxolimab. The rearrangement joins TRBV7-2 to TRBJ1-2; no firm D call. Here the CDR3 DNA reads TGTGCCAGCAGCCCCTCTTCCGGGGATCACTATGGCTACACCTTC. Its protein product is CASSPSSGDHYGYTF. Full variable domain (rest looked up from reference TRBV7-2 and TRBJ1-2): GAGVSQSPSNKVTEKGKDVELRCDPISGHTALYWYRQSLGQGLEFLIYFQGNSAPDKSGLPSDRFSAERTGGSVSTLTIQRTQQEDSAVYLCASSPSSGDHYGYTFGSGTRLTVV.